The subject of this entry is one T cell receptor beta chain. Its antigen is as yet unknown. TCRdb processed the RACE reads anew with MiXCR; each CDR3 protein has one entry. Among a few hundred thousand distinct CDR3 sequences, approximately 5% were seen once, and the ten largest hold around 8.6%. Time point of the sample: pre-sensitization, week 0. Treatment reported: therapeutic diphenylcyclopropenone sensitization with weekly scalp DPC. People who gave samples had alopecia, were 18 to 70 years old, and were suitable for DPC. The data stem from a study of human T cells and chemical hapten exposure. The CDR3 totals 14 residues. The V and J ends lost 4 bases and 4 bases, in that order; junction bases with no gene match: 6. Germline-derived CDR1 and CDR2 are SGDLS and YYNGEE. Study observations and caveats: PT1 expanded TCR counts and patch test score correlated positively. Healthy individuals' immune responses may differ from those of donors, who had alopecia.

Sequencing was performed on whole blood, taken in connection with sensitization to the hapten diphenylcyclopropenone (DPC). The receptor comes from a woman between 18 and 30 years old with alopecia areata. Some clones in this sample may be carry-over from other donors' samples. This chain connects TRBV9 to TRBJ1-2; 8 nucleotides line up with TRBD1. Here the CDR3 DNA reads TGTGCCAGCAGCCCGGGGACAGGTCGCTATGGCTACACCTTC. The encoded protein is CASSPGTGRYGYTF.